The source of this T cell receptor (beta chain) is a study of T cell responses to AZD1222 COVID-19 vaccine. As regards this clone: Its antigen is currently unknown.

Assay: immunoSEQ multiplex PCR; the TCRdb copy retains only in-frame clones and omits some. The data contain over 150,000 clones, over 75% of them singletons. This CDR3 has 14 amino acids. The germline V gene encodes CDR1 SGHTA and CDR2 FQGNSA. The V end lost 5 bases, the J end lost 5 bases, and 15 bases lay between the germline ends. Findings and limits, study-wide: In all cases, repertoires were sampled only after the peak T cell response.

The clonotype originates from an adult in good health. The genes are TRBV7-2 and TRBJ1-2, with a tentative D call TRBD1 (6 bases). Sequencing used peripheral blood, obtained on day 0 of AZD1222 vaccination. This chain's CDR3 is CASSPDSSRYGYTF. The CDR3 DNA sequence: TGTGCCAGCAGCCCGGACAGCTCCCGGTATGGCTACACCTTC.